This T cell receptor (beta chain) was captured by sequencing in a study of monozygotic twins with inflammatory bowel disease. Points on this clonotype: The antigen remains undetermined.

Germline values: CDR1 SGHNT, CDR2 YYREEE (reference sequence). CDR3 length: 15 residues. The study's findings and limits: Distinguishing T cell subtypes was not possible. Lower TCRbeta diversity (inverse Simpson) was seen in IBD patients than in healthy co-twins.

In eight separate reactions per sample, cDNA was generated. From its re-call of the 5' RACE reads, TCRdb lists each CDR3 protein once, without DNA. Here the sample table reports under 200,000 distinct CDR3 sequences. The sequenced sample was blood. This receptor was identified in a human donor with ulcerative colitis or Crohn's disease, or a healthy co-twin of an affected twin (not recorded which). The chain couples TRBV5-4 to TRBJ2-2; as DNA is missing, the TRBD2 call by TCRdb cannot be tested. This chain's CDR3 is CASTPSSGSTGELFF.